These 3 T cell receptor beta chains share one sample of origin, sequenced in a study of beta chain features in type 1 diabetes. Findings of the study overall: All four CD4+ subsets of Type 1 diabetes patients contained TCRB CDR3s that were moderately but significantly shorter.

These receptors have no known antigen. Sequenced material consisted of expressed TCRB transcripts (all of the isolated RNA was reverse transcribed). Produced via immunoSEQ multiplex PCR; TCRdb's table is partial and in-frame only. The sample has roughly 150,000 clones, approximately 8.1% seen once. Material for sequencing was central memory CD4+ T cells from blood. The receptors come from a woman between 35 and 50 years old with type 1 diabetes.

This clone was seen more than once but under ten times. This chain connects TRBV5-1 to TRBJ1-1; the match to TRBD1 covers 8 bases. Germline V CDR1 and CDR2: SGHRS, YFSETQ. V dropped 3 bases and J dropped 8; count of bases not matched to a gene: 3. CDR3 length: 12 residues. The CDR3 reads CASSSRDREAFF. The DNA of the CDR3 is TGCGCCAGCAGCTCCCGGGACAGGGAAGCTTTCTTT. Supplemented by reference TRBV5-1 and TRBJ1-1, the full variable domain reads KAGVTQTPRYLIKTRGQQVTLSCSPISGHRSVSWYQQTPGQGLQFLFEYFSETQRNKGNFPGRFSGRQFSNSRSEMNVSTLELGDSALYLCASSSRDREAFFGQGTRLTVV.

This clone was observed a few times. The chain couples TRBV30 to TRBJ1-4; D ambiguous. The germline V gene encodes CDR1 GTSNPN and CDR2 SVGIG (reference sequence). This CDR3 contains 14 residues. The V gene lost 1 base and the J gene lost 8 bases, with 14 bases spanning the gap. Here the CDR3 DNA reads TGTGCCTGGAGTGAGGAGGGAATTGGCGAAAAACTGTTTTTT. It translates to CAWSEEGIGEKLFF.

V and J are TRBV10-3 and TRBJ2-1; perhaps TRBD2 as D (7 bases). Trimming removed 4 bases from V and 3 bases from J, with 13 bases in between. CDR1 ENHRY and CDR2 SYGVKD come from the germline V gene. The CDR3 runs 15 residues. The CDR3 DNA follows: TGTGCCATCAGTGTTGGGGGGGCCGACTACAATGAGCAGTTCTTC. It specifies CAISVGGADYNEQFF.